A selection of T cell receptor beta chains follows, all from one sample in a study of primary melanoma T cells and metastatic recurrence. The table came from immunoSEQ multiplex PCR; TCRdb's copy has only in-frame clones and leaves some out. The sample data list about two dozen clones. Input material: melanoma tumor tissue. The receptors shown here come from a human donor with melanoma. CDR3s include the opening cysteine and the closing phenylalanine or tryptophan. A D gene is named only where the DNA matches it firmly. Not all rows give a size; the values are once, few, many and, for expanded clones, a class.

>TRBJ1-2|.|14|TRBV6-8|TRBD1
TGTGCCAGCAGGGCGGGACAGGGCCTCTATGGCTACACCTTC
CASRAGQGLYGYTF
>TRBJ2-6|.|18|TRBV6-8|.
TGTGCCAGCAGTCCTGCACGATGGGAACAAAGTCGGGCCAACGTCCTGACTTTC
CASSPARWEQSRANVLTF
>TRBJ2-5|few|16|TRBV19|.
TGTGCCAGTAGTCAGGGCCTTCGACGGAACCAAGAGACCCAGTACTTC
CASSQGLRRNQETQYF
>TRBJ2-3|.|13|TRBV7-2|.
TGTGCCAGCAGCCCGAAAGGGCCAGATACGCAGTATTTT
CASSPKGPDTQYF
>TRBJ2-7|.|14|TRBV19|TRBD1
TGTGCCAGTAGTATAATGGGACAGGCTAGCGAGCAGTACTTC
CASSIMGQASEQYF
>TRBJ2-7|.|15|TRBV15|.
TGTGCCACCAGCAGAGATTATCAGGGCAGCGACGAGCAGTACTTC
CATSRDYQGSDEQYF
>TRBJ2-1|.|14|TRBV22-1|.
TGTGCCAGCAGGGGATACTACTCCTACAATGAGCAGTTCTTC
CASRGYYSYNEQFF
>TRBJ1-1|.|14|TRBV5-1|.
TGCGCCAGCAGTTCTGGACACCGGAACACTGAAGCTTTCTTT
CASSSGHRNTEAFF
>TRBJ2-7|.|15|TRBV11-3|TRBD1
TGTGCCAGCAGCTTGGGACAGGGAAAGGCGAGGGGGCAGTACTTC
CASSLGQGKARGQYF
>TRBJ2-6|.|18|TRBV6-7|.
TGTGCCAGCAGTCGAATCGGGTATTTACAAAGTCGGGCCAACGTCCTGACTTTC
CASSRIGYLQSRANVLTF
>TRBJ1-1|once|14|TRBV5-1|.
TGCGCCAGCAGCTTCGGACACAAGAACACTGAAGCTTTCTTT
CASSFGHKNTEAFF